This T cell receptor beta chain was found in a study of PD-L1 blockade in urothelial cancer. Study information: Beginning in about 2014, patients received atezolizumab, given as 1,200 mg intravenously every 3 weeks. Blood drawn 3 weeks (second dose) and 6 weeks after treatment start was analyzed. Study-level points and caveats: It was durable-benefit patients whose tumor-associated blood clones expanded more at 3 weeks.

The time point here: peripheral blood 6 weeks after treatment start. Patient disease was locally advanced or metastatic urothelial carcinoma. Comments on this clone: Its antigen is undetermined.

Produced via immunoSEQ multiplex PCR; TCRdb's table is partial and in-frame only. The data contain 25,000 to 35,000 clones, around 80% of them singletons. The CDR3 is 14 residues long. Germline-derived CDR1 and CDR2 are KGHSH and LQKENI. Losses at the gene ends were 4 bases for V and 7 bases for J; bases not matched to a gene: 7. The chain links TRBV18 to TRBJ2-1; 7 bases line up with TRBD2. This sequence originates from a man in his 70s with urothelial cancer. Sequences were derived from PBMCs, sampled around atezolizumab (anti-PD-L1) treatment. The CDR3 coding sequence is TGTGCCAGCTCACTTGTGACTAGCTGGAATGAGCAGTTCTTC. It is translated as CASSLVTSWNEQFF.